The 23 T cell receptor beta chains below were found in one sample sequenced in a study of T cells in Graves' hyperthyroidism and ophthalmopathy. Amplification of TCR beta CDR3 regions used RNA as the template. TCR CDR3 underwent first-round RT-PCR with the HTBI primer set. TCRdb reanalysed the multiplex PCR reads using MiXCR and keeps one entry per CDR3 protein. The sample contains approximately 420,000 distinct CDR3 sequences, approximately 14% of which appear only once. The material sequenced was blood. The source of these receptors is a woman younger than 35 with Graves' hyperthyroidism.

This clonotype was recorded many times. V gene TRBV28 combines with J gene TRBJ1-1; no definite D call. Germline V gives CDR1 MDHEN, CDR2 SYDVKM. CDR3 length: 13 amino acids. V shed 3 bases and J shed 2 bases, with 7 bases lying between them. The CDR3: CASSFSYNTEAFF. CDR3 DNA sequence: TGTGCCAGCAGTTTCTCATATAACACTGAAGCTTTCTTT.

The table lists this clonotype with many counts. The chain couples TRBV12-3 or TRBV12-4 to TRBJ1-2; a weak D match, TRBD1 (5 bases). The CDR3 is made up of 13 amino acids. V was pared by 3 bases and J by 4 bases, with 9 bases between. Written as DNA, the CDR3 is TGTGCCAGCAGTTTTGGGGACGGCTATGGCTACACCTTC. It encodes CASSFGDGYGYTF.

The sample holds many counts of this clonotype. The V and J genes are TRBV9 and TRBJ1-1; no reliable D call. Trimming left V 2 bases short and J 0 bases short, with 8 bases between. CDR1 SGDLS and CDR2 YYNGEE come from the germline V gene. The CDR3 runs to 14 residues. CDR3 DNA sequence: TGTGCCAGCAGCGTCGGCATTTTGAACACTGAAGCTTTCTTT. This sequence encodes CASSVGILNTEAFF. Variable domain in full (rest from reference TRBV9 and TRBJ1-1): DSGVTQTPKHLITATGQRVTLRCSPRSGDLSVYWYQQSLDQGLQFLIQYYNGEERAKGNILERFSAQQFPDLHSELNLSSLELGDSALYFCASSVGILNTEAFFGQGTRLTVV.

The CDR3 is CASSFDTYYEQYF. As DNA, the CDR3 is TGTGCCAGCAGCTTCGATACATACTACGAGCAGTACTTC. V usage is TRBV11-1 and J usage is TRBJ2-7; unclear D gene. The CDR3 totals 13 residues. The germline V gene encodes CDR1 SGHAT and CDR2 FQDESV (reference sequence). Trimming took 3 bases from V and 3 from J, leaving 9 bases between them.

As for this clonotype: This may stem from a read error, because a much larger clone lies one nucleotide away. The chain is built from TRBV7-9 and TRBJ2-4, with D perhaps TRBD1 or TRBD2 (5 bases each). Trimming removed 3 bases from V and 5 bases from J, with 17 bases in between. CDR3 size: 16 residues. CDR1 is SEHNR, CDR2 FQNEAQ, per germline (reference sequence). The CDR3 region is CASSFEGQLTENIQYF. Here the CDR3 DNA reads TGTGCCAGCAGCTTCGAGGGGCAGCTGACCGAAAACATTCAGTACTTC.

This clonotype was counted between two and nine times. The V call is TRBV20-1, the J call TRBJ2-1, with 11 positions matching TRBD2. The CDR3 runs to 16 residues. The germline V gene encodes CDR1 DFQATT and CDR2 SNEGSKA (reference sequence). V lost 5 bases, J lost 0 bases, and 6 bases stayed unmatched. CDR3 region: CSAHPSGRPSYNEQFF. For the CDR3, the DNA is TGCAGTGCTCACCCTAGCGGGAGGCCCTCCTACAATGAGCAGTTCTTC.

This clonotype was recorded at least ten times. CDR3 DNA: TGTGCCTGGGGGACGGGACTCACCACAGATACGCAGTATTTT. Residues: CAWGTGLTTDTQYF. The chain uses TRBV30 and TRBJ2-3, with D perhaps TRBD2 (6 bases). CDR3 size: 14 residues. The V end lost 5 bases, the J end lost 2 bases, and 14 bases lay between the germline ends. In germline, CDR1 is GTSNPN, CDR2 SVGIG (reference sequence).

This clonotype was picked up a small number of times. This chain uses TRBV20-1 with TRBJ2-3; TRBD2 matches at 12 bases. CDR3 size: 15 residues. Germline loops: CDR1 DFQATT, CDR2 SNEGSKA (reference sequence). V lost 2 bases and J lost 6; bases outside the gene matches: 6. DNA of the CDR3: TGCAGTGCTAGACTAGCGGGAGGGCCTAGGGATACGCAGTATTTT. This encodes CSARLAGGPRDTQYF.

The rearrangement joins TRBV9 to TRBJ2-1; D may be TRBD1 or TRBD2 (5 bases each). The CDR3 length is 14 residues. V was cut by 4 bases and J by 0 bases, with 8 bases left in between. Germline V lookup: CDR1 SGDLS, CDR2 YYNGEE. The CDR3 spells CASSRDPSYNEQFF. The CDR3 coding sequence is TGTGCCAGCAGCCGGGACCCCTCCTACAATGAGCAGTTCTTC.

There are many counts of this clonotype. V is TRBV20-1 and J is TRBJ2-5, with 12 positions matching TRBD2. The CDR3 totals 13 residues. Germline values: CDR1 DFQATT, CDR2 SNEGSKA (reference sequence). The chain's CDR3 is CSRTSGDKETQYF. In nucleotides, the CDR3 is TGCAGCCGGACTAGCGGGGATAAAGAGACCCAGTACTTC.

This chain uses TRBV10-3 with TRBJ2-1; TRBD2 agrees at 9 bases. CDR1 and CDR2 from the germline V gene are ENHRY and SYGVKD. The CDR3 has 19 residues. Trimming at V came to 0 bases and at J to 1 base, leaving 10 bases not matched to a gene. DNA of the CDR3: TGTGCCATCAGTGAGTCGGAGGATAATAGCGGGAGTTCCTACAATGAGCAGTTCTTC. Its translation: CAISESEDNSGSSYNEQFF.

This clonotype was found a few times. The gene calls are TRBV9 and TRBJ2-7; D is unresolved. The CDR3 totals 13 residues. V shed 0 bases and J shed 5 bases, with 9 bases lying between them. From germline, CDR1 is SGDLS and CDR2 YYNGEE. DNA of the CDR3: TGTGCCAGCAGCGTAGATGGGCCCAACGAGCAGTACTTC. Protein: CASSVDGPNEQYF.

This clonotype was picked up many times. The DNA of the CDR3 is TGTGCCAGCAGTTTATCCTTCGACAGGGTCTTTGCGCAGTACTTC. Protein product: CASSLSFDRVFAQYF. The genes are TRBV27 and TRBJ2-7, with 7 nucleotides matching TRBD1. Germline CDR1 MNHEY, CDR2 SMNVEV (reference sequence). The CDR3 is made up of 15 amino acids. Unmatched junction bases numbered 11, after V lost 0 bases and J lost 9 bases.

The genes are TRBV9 and TRBJ2-2, with D hard to call. The CDR3 is 16 residues long. Between the trimmed V and J ends, which lost 0 bases and 4 bases, there was a span of 13 bases. Germline V lookup: CDR1 SGDLS, CDR2 YYNGEE. As DNA, the CDR3 is TGTGCCAGCAGCGTAGATGGGCGGAGATCCACCGGGGAGCTGTTTTTT. It encodes CASSVDGRRSTGELFF. Filled out from reference TRBV9 and TRBJ2-2, the complete variable domain reads DSGVTQTPKHLITATGQRVTLRCSPRSGDLSVYWYQQSLDQGLQFLIQYYNGEERAKGNILERFSAQQFPDLHSELNLSSLELGDSALYFCASSVDGRRSTGELFFGEGSRLTVL.

This clonotype was seen many times. The J gene is TRBJ2-5, the V gene TRBV2; TRBD1 might be the D (6 bases). Germline values: CDR1 SNHLY, CDR2 FYNNEI. This CDR3 has 15 residues. The germline V and J ends were trimmed by 9 bases and 5 bases, with 22 bases remaining between them. CDR3 DNA: TGTGCCAGTTTCACCGGGACAAAGAAGTGGGAGACCCAGTACTTC. Protein: CASFTGTKKWETQYF.

The V and J genes are TRBV10-3 and TRBJ2-1; 7 nucleotides agree with TRBD1. The CDR3 runs 12 residues. The V segment lost 10 bases and the J segment 8 bases; nucleotides outside the gene matches: 8. Germline V CDR1 and CDR2: ENHRY, SYGVKD. The CDR3 nucleotides read TGTGCCACCCGACAGGGCGTACATGAGCAGTTCTTC. Translation gives CATRQGVHEQFF.

In this sample, this clonotype turned up many times. This chain connects TRBV12-3 or TRBV12-4 to TRBJ2-3; TRBD2 matches at 7 bases. This CDR3 contains 15 residues. V lost 4 bases, J lost 0 bases, and 4 bases stayed unmatched. CDR3 residues: CASSSSGPSTDTQYF. The DNA of the CDR3 is TGTGCCAGCAGTTCTAGCGGCCCTAGCACAGATACGCAGTATTTT.

Comment on this clonotype: Because it lacks the conserved phenylalanine or tryptophan at the end, this CDR3 is likely a read error. V gene TRBV19 combines with J gene TRBJ2-3; 10 bases map to TRBD2. The CDR3 spans 17 residues. Trimming cost V 0 bases and J 6 bases; bases outside gene matches: 9. CDR1 is LNHDA, CDR2 SQIVND, per germline (reference sequence). The CDR3 DNA follows: TGTGCCAGTAGTATAGATCGGCTAGCGGGAGCTACGGATACGCAGTATTTA. It yields the protein CASSIDRLAGATDTQYL.

This clonotype was detected a few times. This chain joins TRBV29-1 and TRBJ2-3; D uncertain. Trimming cost V 6 bases and J 0 bases, with 13 bases left between them. CDR3 length: 14 amino acids. The germline V gene encodes CDR1 SQVTM and CDR2 ANQGSEA. DNA of the CDR3: TGCAGCGTCTACAGTATACTAAGCACAGATACGCAGTATTTT. Translating it yields CSVYSILSTDTQYF.

The chain links TRBV12-3 or TRBV12-4 to TRBJ2-5; D is undetermined. The CDR3 is 14 residues long. Trimming pared 7 bases from V and 0 bases from J, leaving 12 bases between. CDR3 loop: CASTPGRDQETQYF. The CDR3 region has the DNA TGTGCCAGCACCCCGGGTAGGGACCAAGAGACCCAGTACTTC.

This clonotype came up many times. The chain employs TRBV7-2 and TRBJ1-2; TRBD1 matches 7 bases. The CDR3 spans 13 residues. With 5 bases clipped from V and 7 bases from J, the junction kept 7 bases outside the gene matches. Germline values: CDR1 SGHTA, CDR2 FQGNSA. The CDR3 is CASSPGQLRGYTF. CDR3 nucleotides: TGTGCCAGCAGCCCGGGACAGCTGCGTGGCTACACCTTC.

This clonotype was seen many times. The chain has TRBV11-2 and TRBJ1-1, with D possibly matching TRBD1 (6 bases). Trimming left V 6 bases short and J 0 bases short, with 11 bases between. The CDR3 is 14 residues long. CDR1 and CDR2 (germline): SGHAT, FQNNGV. CDR3 DNA: TGTGCCAGCAGTTTCGGGACAATGAACACTGAAGCTTTCTTT. It codes for CASSFGTMNTEAFF.

Only a few counts were recorded for this clonotype. This sequence joins TRBV6-1 and TRBJ1-1; D gene uncertain. Germline CDR1 and CDR2: MNHNS and SASEGT. CDR3 length equals 15 residues. The V gene lost 5 bases and the J gene lost 0 bases, with 13 bases spanning the gap. In DNA, the CDR3 is TGTGCCAGCAGTTATAGTGGGCTCATGAACACTGAAGCTTTCTTT. The encoded protein is CASSYSGLMNTEAFF.